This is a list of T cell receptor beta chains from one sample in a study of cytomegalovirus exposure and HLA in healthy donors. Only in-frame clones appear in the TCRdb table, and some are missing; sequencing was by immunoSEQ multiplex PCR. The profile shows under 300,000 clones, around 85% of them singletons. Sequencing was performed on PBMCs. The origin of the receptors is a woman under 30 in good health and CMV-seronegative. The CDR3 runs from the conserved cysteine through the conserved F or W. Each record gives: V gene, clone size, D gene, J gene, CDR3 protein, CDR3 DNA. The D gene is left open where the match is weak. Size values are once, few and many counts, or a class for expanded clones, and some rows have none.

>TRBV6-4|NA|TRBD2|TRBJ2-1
CASSDRAGGNNEQFF
TGTGCCAGCAGTGATAGAGCGGGAGGGAACAATGAGCAGTTCTTC
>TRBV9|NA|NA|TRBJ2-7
CASSPQDSYEQYF
TGTGCCAGCAGCCCTCAGGACAGCTACGAGCAGTACTTC
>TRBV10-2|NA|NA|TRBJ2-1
CASSDTGYNEQFF
TGCGCCAGCAGTGACACAGGCTACAATGAGCAGTTCTTC
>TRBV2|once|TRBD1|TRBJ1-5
CASSFTGVNQPQHF
TGTGCCAGCAGCTTCACAGGGGTTAATCAGCCCCAGCATTTT
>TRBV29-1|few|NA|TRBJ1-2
CSVEGGGNYGYTF
TGCAGCGTTGAAGGGGGGGGGAACTATGGCTACACCTTC
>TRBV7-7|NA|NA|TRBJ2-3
CASSLVVGGGTDTQYF
TGTGCCAGCAGCTTAGTAGTGGGAGGTGGGACAGATACGCAGTATTTT
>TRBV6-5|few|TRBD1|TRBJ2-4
CASSRTGSGKNIQYF
TGTGCCAGCAGCCGGACAGGGTCCGGCAAAAACATTCAGTACTTC
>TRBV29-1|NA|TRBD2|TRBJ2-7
CSVEKLAGAYEQYF
TGCAGCGTTGAAAAACTAGCGGGGGCCTACGAGCAGTACTTC
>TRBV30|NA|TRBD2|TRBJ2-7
CAWDSGRRDEQYF
TGTGCCTGGGATAGCGGGAGACGTGACGAGCAGTACTTC
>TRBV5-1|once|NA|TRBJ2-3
CASSLWRPPDTQYF
TGCGCCAGCAGCTTGTGGCGGCCCCCAGATACGCAGTATTTT
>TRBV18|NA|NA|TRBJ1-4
CASSSGEKEKLFF
TGTGCCAGCTCATCCGGTGAGAAGGAAAAACTGTTTTTT
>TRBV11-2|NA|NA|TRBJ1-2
CASSSQANYGYTF
TGTGCCAGCAGCTCACAAGCTAACTATGGCTACACCTTC
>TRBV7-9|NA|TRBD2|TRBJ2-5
CASSLAGGSVQETQYF
TGTGCCAGCAGCTTAGCGGGCGGGAGTGTTCAAGAGACCCAGTACTTC
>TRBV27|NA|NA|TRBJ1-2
CASSWVGGTDGYTF
TGTGCCAGCAGTTGGGTCGGAGGGACGGATGGCTACACCTTC
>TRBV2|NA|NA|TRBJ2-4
CASTDGLGAKNIQYF
TGTGCCAGCACCGACGGGTTAGGAGCCAAAAACATTCAGTACTTC
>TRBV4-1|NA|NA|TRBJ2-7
CASSGGITSYEQYF
TGCGCCAGCAGTGGGGGGATTACCTCCTACGAGCAGTACTTC
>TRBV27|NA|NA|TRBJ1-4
CASTPGGSRTGYEKLFF
TGTGCCAGCACCCCTGGGGGGTCGCGCACCGGGTATGAAAAACTGTTTTTT
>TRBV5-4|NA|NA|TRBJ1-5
CASSFEGAGNQPQHF
TGTGCCAGCAGCTTCGAGGGCGCCGGCAATCAGCCCCAGCATTTT
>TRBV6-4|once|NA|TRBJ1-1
CASSDQGGNTEAFF
TGTGCCAGCAGTGACCAGGGAGGGAACACTGAAGCTTTCTTT
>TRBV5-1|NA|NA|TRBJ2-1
CASSLYGDNEQFF
TGCGCCAGCAGCTTGTATGGAGACAATGAGCAGTTCTTC
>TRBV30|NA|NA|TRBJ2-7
CAWRGGRYEQYF
TGTGCCTGGAGGGGGGGGCGCTACGAGCAGTACTTC
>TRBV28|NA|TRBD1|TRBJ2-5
CASNRRTGPQETQYF
TGTGCCAGCAACCGAAGGACAGGCCCCCAAGAGACCCAGTACTTC
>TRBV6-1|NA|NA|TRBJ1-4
CASSEESPNEKLFF
TGTGCCAGCAGTGAAGAGAGCCCTAATGAAAAACTGTTTTTT
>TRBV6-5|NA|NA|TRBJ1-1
CASSPTWGPEAFF
TGTGCCAGCAGTCCCACTTGGGGCCCTGAAGCTTTCTTT
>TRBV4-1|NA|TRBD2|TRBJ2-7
CASSQDPGSGESYEQYF
TGCGCCAGCAGCCAAGACCCCGGTAGCGGGGAATCCTACGAGCAGTACTTC
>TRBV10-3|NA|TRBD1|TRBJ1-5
CAIGNGRDSLNQPQHF
TGTGCCATCGGCAATGGTAGGGACAGCCTGAATCAGCCCCAGCATTTT